This TCR beta chain was observed in a study of OX40 agonist ivuxolimab in advanced cancers. Study overall: Intravenous ivuxolimab at 0.01 to 10 mg/kg was given to patients every 2 weeks. General study results and limits: Some of the lowest clonal expansion was seen in partial responders at 0.1-3.0 mg/kg.

Here immunoSEQ multiplex PCR was the method, and the copy in TCRdb shows in-frame clones only, minus some. The table includes approximately 33,000 clones, around nine tenths detected once. About this clone itself: Its antigen is as yet unknown.

This TCR derives from an adult with an advanced solid tumor such as melanoma, head and neck, liver or kidney cancer. Sequenced material: CD4+ or CD8+ T cells sorted from blood, taken in a trial of the OX40 agonist ivuxolimab.

CDR3 nucleotides: TGTGCCAGCAGCTTAACACCCTCTTACGAGCAGTACTTC. Translating gives CASSLTPSYEQYF. The rearrangement links TRBV11-1 to TRBJ2-7; D is uncertain. This CDR3 contains 13 residues. Trimming took 2 bases from V and 4 from J, leaving 9 bases between them. Germline CDR1 SGHAT, CDR2 FQDESV (reference sequence).